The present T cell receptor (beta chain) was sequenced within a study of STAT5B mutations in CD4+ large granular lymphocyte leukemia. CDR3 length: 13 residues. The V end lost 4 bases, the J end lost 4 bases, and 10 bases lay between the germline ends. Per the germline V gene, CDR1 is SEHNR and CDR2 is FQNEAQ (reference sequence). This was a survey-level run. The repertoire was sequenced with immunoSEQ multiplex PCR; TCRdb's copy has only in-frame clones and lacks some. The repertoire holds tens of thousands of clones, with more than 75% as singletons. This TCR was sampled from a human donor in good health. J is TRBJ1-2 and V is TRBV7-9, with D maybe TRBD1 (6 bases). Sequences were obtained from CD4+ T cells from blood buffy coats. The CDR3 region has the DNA TGTGCCAGCAGCTCAGGGGACCTCTATGGCTACACCTTC. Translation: CASSSGDLYGYTF.